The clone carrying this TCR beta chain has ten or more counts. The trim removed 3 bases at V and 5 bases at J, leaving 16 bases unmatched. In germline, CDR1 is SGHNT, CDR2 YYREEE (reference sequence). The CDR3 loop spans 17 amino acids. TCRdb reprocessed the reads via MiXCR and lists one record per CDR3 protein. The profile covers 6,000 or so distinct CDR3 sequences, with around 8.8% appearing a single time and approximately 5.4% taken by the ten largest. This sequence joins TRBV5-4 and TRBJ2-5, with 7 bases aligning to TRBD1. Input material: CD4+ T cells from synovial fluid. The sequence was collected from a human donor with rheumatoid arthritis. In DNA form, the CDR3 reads TGTGCCAGCAGCTCGACAAGGGACAGCTTTACGGGGGAGACCCAGTACTTC. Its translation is CASSSTRDSFTGETQYF.